The 7 T cell receptor beta chains below all came from one sample that was sequenced in a study of memory CD4+ T cells and cytomegalovirus serostatus. Single viable CD3+CD4+CD8-CD45RO+ cells were sorted as the memory CD4+ T cells. Data came from immunoSEQ multiplex PCR; TCRdb stores just in-frame clones and leaves some out. The sample yields more than 55,000 clones, 82% seen once. The source material was memory CD4+ T cells from blood. The receptors here all came from an adult in good health and CMV-seronegative.

The rearrangement uses TRBV11-2 and TRBJ1-6; D unresolved. Trimming shortened V by 4 bases and J by 10 bases, and 8 bases separated the two germline ends. Germline V gives CDR1 SGHAT, CDR2 FQNNGV. The length of the CDR3 is 12 residues. CDR3 region: CASSSEWSPLHF. The CDR3 bases are TGTGCCAGCAGCTCCGAGTGGTCACCCCTCCACTTT.

The V call is TRBV11-2, the J call TRBJ2-7; 7 bases agree with TRBD2. The germline gives CDR1 SGHAT, CDR2 FQNNGV. The CDR3 covers 18 residues. Trimming at V came to 5 bases and at J to 3 bases, leaving 19 bases not matched to a gene. For the CDR3, the DNA is TGTGCCAGCAGCCCAATTCGCAGGCCGGGGGGAGCGTACTACGAGCAGTACTTC. Its protein product is CASSPIRRPGGAYYEQYF.

The chain couples TRBV6-5 to TRBJ2-2; D ambiguous. The CDR3 has 12 residues. The ends were cut back, 5 bases at V and 3 bases at J, with 4 bases in the middle. Germline loops: CDR1 MNHEY, CDR2 SVGAGI. CDR3 region: CASSPYTGELFF. In DNA form, the CDR3 reads TGTGCCAGCAGTCCATACACCGGGGAGCTGTTTTTT.

V usage is TRBV30 and J usage is TRBJ1-2, with 9 bases that match TRBD1. V trimming: 0 bases; J trimming: 7 bases; junction bases outside the gene matches: 9. The CDR3 is 15 residues long. Germline loops: CDR1 GTSNPN, CDR2 SVGIG (reference sequence). CDR3 coding DNA: TGTGCCTGGAGTGTAGCGGGGACAGGGACGGGTGGCTACACCTTC. Its protein is CAWSVAGTGTGGYTF.

The chain uses TRBV10-3 and TRBJ2-1; D not certain. The CDR3 covers 11 residues. V dropped 4 bases and J dropped 7 bases, with 5 bases sitting between them. Germline CDR1 reads ENHRY; CDR2 reads SYGVKD. CDR3 bases: TGTGCCATCAGTGGACTTAATGAGCAGTTCTTC. It is translated as CAISGLNEQFF.

The V call is TRBV6-5, the J call TRBJ1-4; 7 bases line up with TRBD1. The V gene end was trimmed by 7 bases and the J gene end by 2 bases; junction bases not matched to a gene: 1. There are 13 residues in the CDR3. Per germline, CDR1 MNHEY and CDR2 SVGAGI. The CDR3 loop is CASKGQTNEKLFF. Here the CDR3 DNA reads TGTGCCAGCAAGGGACAGACTAATGAAAAACTGTTTTTT.

This rearrangement joins TRBV7-9 to TRBJ1-2; 7 nucleotides agree with TRBD1. Germline CDR1 is SEHNR and CDR2 is FQNEAQ (reference sequence). The CDR3 totals 13 residues. V lost 10 bases and J lost 4; bases outside the gene matches: 9. The CDR3 is CATEQGSGYGYTF. DNA of the CDR3: TGTGCCACCGAACAGGGGAGTGGCTATGGCTACACCTTC.